These 25 T cell receptor beta chains originate from one sample sequenced in a study of blood T cell repertoires in COVID-19. Measured with immunoSEQ multiplex PCR; TCRdb has only the in-frame clones, and not every one. The table has 25,000 to 35,000 clones, 84% seen once. The sequencing sample was made of peripheral blood. These TCRs come from a woman aged 80 or over with acute or convalescent COVID-19.

This chain connects TRBV7-2 to TRBJ2-1; weak D call: TRBD1 (5 bases). Germline V gives CDR1 SGHTA, CDR2 FQGNSA. V lost 1 base and J 8 bases, leaving 15 bases between the germline ends. CDR3 length: 15 residues. The DNA of the CDR3 is TGTGCCAGCAGCTTAGGACAGTCTATTGGCGATGAGCAGTTCTTC. Amino acid sequence: CASSLGQSIGDEQFF.

The DNA of the CDR3 is TGCAGCGTTGAATGGGTGGGTAGCGGGGGCTACGAGCAGTACTTC. This sequence encodes CSVEWVGSGGYEQYF. This chain links TRBV29-1 with TRBJ2-7; TRBD2 agrees at 9 bases. CDR1 and CDR2 from the germline V gene are SQVTM and ANQGSEA. Trimming took 2 bases from V and 3 from J; bases not matched to a gene: 8. The CDR3 loop spans 15 amino acids.

The chain carries TRBV7-2 and TRBJ2-2; 9 nucleotides align to TRBD2. Germline V gene sequence: CDR1 SGHTA, CDR2 FQGNSA. CDR3 length equals 16 residues. Trimming took 0 bases from V and 5 from J; bases not matched to a gene: 4. The CDR3 sequence: CASSLASGGLTGELFF. The CDR3 nucleotides are TGTGCCAGCAGCTTAGCTAGCGGGGGATTGACCGGGGAGCTGTTTTTT. Supplemented by reference TRBV7-2 and TRBJ2-2, the full variable domain reads GAGVSQSPSNKVTEKGKDVELRCDPISGHTALYWYRQSLGQGLEFLIYFQGNSAPDKSGLPSDRFSAERTGGSVSTLTIQRTQQEDSAVYLCASSLASGGLTGELFFGEGSRLTVL.

The V call is TRBV11-2, the J call TRBJ2-1; possibly TRBD1 for D (6 bases). Germline CDR1 SGHAT, CDR2 FQNNGV. The length of the CDR3 is 15 residues. The ends were cut back, 6 bases at V and 2 bases at J, with 14 bases in the middle. The CDR3 reads CASRPQGRTYNEQFF. The CDR3 nucleotides are TGTGCCAGCAGGCCACAGGGTAGGACCTACAATGAGCAGTTCTTC.

The chain joins TRBV6-6 to TRBJ2-7, with D perhaps matching TRBD1 (6 bases). Between the trimmed V and J ends, which lost 5 bases and 0 bases, there was a span of 14 bases. Germline CDR1 is MNHNY and CDR2 is SVGAGI (reference sequence). The CDR3 runs to 15 residues. The CDR3 DNA sequence: TGTGCCAGCAGTCCCCCAGGGGCGGTCTCCTACGAGCAGTACTTC. Protein: CASSPPGAVSYEQYF.

By share, this clone ranks as medium-sized. V gene TRBV4-3 combines with J gene TRBJ1-1; D is unresolved. This CDR3 spans 14 amino acids. Trimming pared 0 bases from V and 8 bases from J, leaving 13 bases between. Germline V gives CDR1 LGHNA, CDR2 YSLEER. CDR3 sequence reads: CASSQEVPGREAFF. The CDR3 DNA reads TGCGCCAGCAGCCAAGAAGTCCCAGGCCGGGAAGCTTTCTTT.

This rearrangement joins TRBV19 to TRBJ1-5; the D gene is possibly TRBD1 (5 bases). The ends were cut back, 3 bases at V and 12 bases at J, with 15 bases in the middle. CDR1 and CDR2 from the germline V gene are LNHDA and SQIVND (reference sequence). This CDR3 region has 13 residues. CDR3 in amino acids: CASSISGEMNQHF. In DNA form, the CDR3 reads TGTGCCAGTAGTATCTCGGGGGAGATGAACCAGCATTTT.

The gene calls are TRBV19 and TRBJ2-5, with a possible D match to TRBD1 (6 bases). V was shortened by 3 bases and J by 7 bases, with 24 bases between the two germline ends. This CDR3 is built from 17 residues. CDR1 and CDR2 (germline): LNHDA, SQIVND (reference sequence). CDR3 region: CASSILGPDRRAGTQYF. CDR3 nucleotides: TGTGCCAGTAGTATTCTGGGCCCAGACAGGCGCGCAGGGACCCAGTACTTC.

The chain is built from TRBV19 and TRBJ2-7; D not certain. Germline V gene lookup returns CDR1 LNHDA and CDR2 SQIVND (reference sequence). CDR3 length: 13 amino acids. V shed 8 bases and J shed 0 bases, with 11 bases lying between them. The CDR3: CASGSSSSYEQYF. CDR3 bases: TGTGCCAGTGGTTCGTCTAGCTCCTACGAGCAGTACTTC.

This clone appeared a single time. This sequence joins TRBV27 and TRBJ1-3; D not certain. V shed 0 bases and J shed 3 bases, with 12 bases lying between them. The CDR3 totals 16 residues. Germline CDR1 and CDR2: MNHEY and SMNVEV (reference sequence). This CDR3 is CASSLSGRFIGNTIYF. The CDR3 coding sequence is TGTGCCAGCAGTTTATCAGGCAGGTTTATTGGAAACACCATATATTTT.

The V and J genes are TRBV7-2 and TRBJ2-5; 13 bases align to TRBD2. V was pared by 5 bases and J by 5 bases, with 2 bases of the junction left unmatched. CDR3 length equals 14 residues. Germline V gene data show CDR1 as SGHTA and CDR2 as FQGNSA. CDR3 DNA sequence: TGTGCCAGCAGCCCGGGACTAGCGGGGGAGACCCAGTACTTC. It codes for CASSPGLAGETQYF.

The chain is built from TRBV27 and TRBJ2-4, with 9 positions matching TRBD1. CDR1 and CDR2 (germline): MNHEY, SMNVEV (reference sequence). The CDR3 loop spans 16 amino acids. Trimming at V came to 6 bases and at J to 0 bases, leaving 6 bases not matched to a gene. CDR3 sequence: CASSLQGAEAKNIQYF. The DNA of the CDR3 is TGTGCCAGCAGCTTACAGGGGGCAGAAGCCAAAAACATTCAGTACTTC.

The J gene is TRBJ2-7, the V gene TRBV29-1; 13 bases line up with TRBD2. Germline loops: CDR1 SQVTM, CDR2 ANQGSEA. The CDR3 spans 15 residues. Trimming removed 7 bases from V and 0 bases from J; junction bases left unmatched: 6. Here the CDR3 DNA reads TGCAGCGCCGGACTAGCGGGAGCTAACTCCTACGAGCAGTACTTC. Translated: CSAGLAGANSYEQYF.

This clone came up once. J is TRBJ1-6 and V is TRBV7-9, with D maybe TRBD1 (6 bases). The length of the CDR3 is 17 residues. Germline V gives CDR1 SEHNR, CDR2 FQNEAQ (reference sequence). V was pared by 5 bases and J by 0 bases, with 14 bases between. The DNA for the CDR3 is TGTGCCAGCAGCCTGGACAGACTGAGCTCCTATAATTCACCCCTCCACTTT. Translating it yields CASSLDRLSSYNSPLHF.

This clone showed up just once. The V call is TRBV7-3, the J call TRBJ1-1, with no clear D. Trimming took off 8 bases at V and 2 bases at J, with 12 bases between the two ends. Germline V lookup: CDR1 SGHTA, CDR2 FQGTGA. This CDR3 is 13 amino acids long. The CDR3, as DNA: TGTGCCAGCTCGCCCGGACTTAACACTGAAGCTTTCTTT. It specifies CASSPGLNTEAFF.

The chain has TRBV7-6 and TRBJ2-3; 8 bases map to TRBD2. Germline values: CDR1 SGHVS, CDR2 FNYEAQ. V trimming: 2 bases; J trimming: 6 bases; junction bases outside the gene matches: 7. CDR3 length: 15 residues. CDR3 loop: CASSLTWAGGDTQYF. CDR3 DNA: TGTGCCAGCAGCTTAACATGGGCGGGAGGTGATACGCAGTATTTT.

The genes are TRBV29-1 and TRBJ1-1, with D uncertain. The CDR3 totals 10 residues. Germline V gene data show CDR1 as SQVTM and CDR2 as ANQGSEA. The ends were cut back, 6 bases at V and 4 bases at J, with 6 bases in the middle. CDR3 DNA sequence: TGCAGCGTCGCGCTCACTGAAGCTTTCTTT. Its translation is CSVALTEAFF.

The chain recombines TRBV5-1 with TRBJ2-5, with 16 bases lining up with TRBD2. CDR3 size: 18 residues. Losses at the gene ends were 7 bases for V and 2 bases for J; bases not matched to a gene: 11. Germline loops: CDR1 SGHRS, CDR2 YFSETQ. The DNA of the CDR3 is TGCGCCAGCGGAACCGGGACTAGCGGGGGGGCCTGGCAAGAGACCCAGTACTTC. This sequence encodes CASGTGTSGGAWQETQYF.

The chain combines TRBV7-2 with TRBJ2-2; tentative D call: TRBD1 (5 bases). The CDR3 runs 18 residues. The V end lost 1 base, the J end lost 0 bases, and 15 bases lay between the germline ends. Looked up from germline, CDR1 is SGHTA and CDR2 is FQGNSA. In nucleotides, the CDR3 is TGTGCCAGCAGCTTAGGACGAAGAGGACACACGAACACCGGGGAGCTGTTTTTT. Residues: CASSLGRRGHTNTGELFF.

The chain links TRBV2 to TRBJ2-2; 10 nucleotides match TRBD2. CDR1 is SNHLY, CDR2 FYNNEI, per germline. Germline trimming cut 6 bases from V and 5 bases from J; bases unmatched to any gene: 12. This CDR3 contains 17 residues. Written as DNA, the CDR3 is TGTGCCAGCAGGGCGGGAGCTAGCGGGAGCGGGACCGGGGAGCTGTTTTTT. Amino acids: CASRAGASGSGTGELFF.

The rearrangement joins TRBV29-1 to TRBJ2-7; unclear D gene. Trimming stripped 4 bases from V and 0 bases from J, with 13 bases between. CDR1 is SQVTM and CDR2 is ANQGSEA in the germline V gene. The CDR3 totals 14 residues. The CDR3 sequence is CSVAPQLNSYEQYF. In nucleotides, the CDR3 is TGCAGCGTTGCGCCACAGCTCAACTCCTACGAGCAGTACTTC.

J is TRBJ1-4 and V is TRBV7-2, with 7 bases lining up with TRBD1. CDR3 size: 15 residues. Germline assignment: CDR1 SGHTA and CDR2 FQGNSA. The junction had 7 bases not matched to a gene; V was cut back by 6 bases and J by 3 bases. CDR3: CASRSSGGANEKLFF. The CDR3 nucleotides read TGTGCCAGCAGATCGTCAGGGGGAGCTAATGAAAAACTGTTTTTT.

This sequence joins TRBV30 and TRBJ1-4, with D possibly TRBD1 on 6 matching bases. Germline V CDR1 and CDR2: GTSNPN, SVGIG (reference sequence). The V and J ends lost 3 bases and 8 bases respectively, with 13 bases between them. The CDR3 loop spans 13 amino acids. CDR3 nucleotides: TGTGCCTGGAGGCGACAGGATAGGGAAAAACTGTTTTTT. Translating gives CAWRRQDREKLFF.

J is TRBJ2-6 and V is TRBV4-1; TRBD1 matches 7 bases. Germline values: CDR1 MGHRA, CDR2 YSYEKL. Unmatched junction bases numbered 3, after V lost 0 bases and J lost 1 base. There are 17 residues in the CDR3. The CDR3 spells CASSQERTGSGANVLTF. In DNA, the CDR3 is TGCGCCAGCAGCCAAGAGCGGACAGGTTCTGGGGCCAACGTCCTGACTTTC.

The chain carries TRBV7-6 and TRBJ1-5; TRBD1 matches 9 bases. The length of the CDR3 is 16 residues. J gave up 4 bases and V 1 base, and 5 bases lay outside the gene matches. Germline V gene lookup returns CDR1 SGHVS and CDR2 FNYEAQ. The DNA for the CDR3 is TGTGCCAGCAGCTTAGGGGGACAGGGTAGTAATCAGCCCCAGCATTTT. Its translation: CASSLGGQGSNQPQHF.